One and the same sample provided the 26 T cell receptor beta chains below, sequenced in a study of blood T cells in healthy people across ages. Together with a sample-barcoded 5' primer, a J-beta primer mix was included in a second PCR lasting roughly 6 to 12 cycles. TCRdb recomputed calls from the 5' RACE reads with MiXCR, one row per CDR3 protein. The table includes hundreds of thousands of distinct CDR3 sequences, around a fifth detected once. Sequencing was done on a sample of blood. These receptors all come from a man in his 70s in good health.

Here the CDR3 reads CASSLYGGRDNEQFF. The CDR3 DNA is TGTGCCAGCAGCTTATACGGCGGGAGGGACAATGAGCAGTTCTTC. The gene calls are TRBV7-3 and TRBJ2-1; 9 bases match TRBD2. CDR3 length: 15 amino acids. V lost 2 bases to trimming and J lost 5 bases; unmatched junction nucleotides: 4. Germline V CDR1 and CDR2: SGHTA, FQGTGA.

The chain employs TRBV6-5 and TRBJ2-1, with 10 nucleotides matching TRBD1. The better agreement between TRBJ2-7 and the DNA end casts doubt on the J call. The length of the CDR3 is 15 residues. CDR1 and CDR2 from the germline V gene are MNHEY and SVGAGI. The CDR3 sequence is CASSIGQGVVSEQYF. The CDR3 DNA reads as TGTGCCAGCAGCATCGGACAGGGGGTTGTAAGCGAGCAGTACTTC.

In this sample, this clonotype turned up a few times. CDR3 in amino acids: CASSERDYSLVAKNIQYF. The CDR3 DNA is TGTGCCAGCAGTGAACGGGACTACTCTCTAGTAGCCAAAAACATTCAGTACTTC. The chain couples TRBV6-1 to TRBJ2-4; 7 nucleotides match TRBD2. There are 18 residues in the CDR3. Germline CDR1 and CDR2: MNHNS and SASEGT. The V and J ends lost 2 bases and 0 bases, in that order; junction bases with no gene match: 10.

The CDR3 sequence: CAISSSGRAYNEQFF. The CDR3 DNA sequence: TGTGCCATCAGCTCTAGCGGGAGGGCCTACAATGAGCAGTTCTTC. The chain recombines TRBV10-3 with TRBJ2-1; 12 bases align to TRBD2. J was trimmed by 2 bases and V by 6 bases; bases with no gene match: 2. Germline assignment: CDR1 ENHRY and CDR2 SYGVKD. CDR3 length equals 15 residues.

This clonotype was counted many times. CDR3 amino acids: CATSRDGQGSTDTQYF. The CDR3 region has the DNA TGTGCCACCAGCAGAGATGGGCAGGGGAGCACAGATACGCAGTATTTT. V gene TRBV15 combines with J gene TRBJ2-3, with D maybe TRBD1 (6 bases). Germline lookup yields CDR1 LNHNV and CDR2 YYDKDF (reference sequence). V was cut by 0 bases and J by 0 bases, with 10 bases left in between. The CDR3 loop spans 16 amino acids.

The chain couples TRBV10-3 to TRBJ2-3; a possible D gene is TRBD2 (6 bases). V was shortened by 9 bases and J by 3 bases, with 13 bases between the two germline ends. Germline V gene data show CDR1 as ENHRY and CDR2 as SYGVKD. There are 13 residues in the CDR3. The CDR3 sequence: CAITGDGTDTQYF. Written as DNA, the CDR3 is TGTGCCATTACGGGGGACGGGACAGATACGCAGTATTTT.

This clonotype was detected only a few times. The chain uses TRBV5-1 and TRBJ2-1; D gene ambiguous. This CDR3 contains 16 residues. Trimming took off 3 bases at V and 8 bases at J, with 21 bases between the two ends. CDR1 and CDR2 from the germline V gene are SGHRS and YFSETQ. The CDR3 coding sequence is TGCGCCAGCAGCTCCTCTGGAAGCACCCCTGGGGATGAGCAGTTCTTC. Protein product: CASSSSGSTPGDEQFF.

The V call is TRBV14, the J call TRBJ1-1; TRBD1 aligns across 8 bases. Germline CDR1 and CDR2: SGHDN and FVKESK. V lost 6 bases and J lost 8; bases outside the gene matches: 2. This CDR3 contains 11 residues. CDR3 in DNA: TGTGCCAGCAGACAGGGGGTCGAAGCTTTCTTT. Translated, it gives CASRQGVEAFF.

A note on this clonotype: A read error may be the cause here, since a much bigger clone is one base away. The V call is TRBV29-1, the J call TRBJ2-5; D not certain. Germline values: CDR1 SQVTM, CDR2 ANQGSEA. The CDR3 loop spans 13 amino acids. CDR3: CNVEDPFGETQYF. CDR3 coding DNA: TGCAACGTTGAAGATCCTTTCGGGGAGACCCAGTACTTC.

This clonotype was observed a few times. The chain has TRBV11-2 and TRBJ2-5, with 11 bases aligning to TRBD2. The J call may be mistaken, given a closer DNA end match to TRBJ2-7. The CDR3 is 14 amino acids. Germline assignment: CDR1 SGHAT and CDR2 FQNNGV. The CDR3 DNA follows: TGTGCCAGCAGCTTAGTAACTAGCGGGAGCGAGCAGTACTTC. Its translation: CASSLVTSGSEQYF.

The rearrangement joins TRBV20-1 to TRBJ2-5; 12 bases are shared with TRBD2. The DNA matches TRBJ2-1 better at its end, which makes the J call doubtful. Germline values: CDR1 DFQATT, CDR2 SNEGSKA (reference sequence). There are 16 residues in the CDR3. The CDR3 loop is CSARSLRLAGVGEQFF. The DNA of the CDR3 is TGCAGTGCTAGATCTTTGCGACTAGCGGGAGTGGGTGAGCAGTTCTTC.

This chain uses TRBV9 with TRBJ2-2; a possible D gene is TRBD2 (6 bases). CDR3 length: 16 amino acids. The germline V gene has CDR1 SGDLS and CDR2 YYNGEE. Trimming removed 0 bases at V and 2 bases at J, with 11 bases between. The CDR3 nucleotides are TGTGCCAGCAGCGTAGCTCCCGGGAGTAACACCGGGGAGCTGTTTTTT. The encoded protein is CASSVAPGSNTGELFF.

V and J are TRBV12-3 or TRBV12-4 and TRBJ2-7; no firm D call. This CDR3 comprises 12 residues. The V end lost 6 bases, the J end lost 0 bases, and 6 bases lay between the germline ends. The chain's CDR3 is CASSWLSYEQYF. In DNA, the CDR3 is TGTGCCAGCAGCTGGCTCTCCTACGAGCAGTACTTC.

V usage is TRBV27 and J usage is TRBJ2-7, with D possibly being TRBD2 (6 bases). CDR1 is MNHEY, CDR2 SMNVEV, per germline (reference sequence). This CDR3 contains 14 residues. Trimming took off 6 bases at V and 5 bases at J, with 17 bases between the two ends. The DNA of the CDR3 is TGTGCCAGCAGGGAACTGGGTCCTAGCGACGAGCAGTACTTC. Protein: CASRELGPSDEQYF.

This clonotype was observed a handful of times. The gene calls are TRBV18 and TRBJ2-1; unclear D gene. The germline gives CDR1 KGHSH, CDR2 LQKENI. The germline V and J ends were trimmed by 6 bases and 0 bases, with 6 bases remaining between them. This CDR3 is 13 amino acids long. This chain's CDR3 is CASSSASYNEQFF. As DNA, the CDR3 is TGTGCCAGCTCGAGCGCCTCCTACAATGAGCAGTTCTTC.

This clonotype has a count of ten or more. V and J are TRBV28 and TRBJ2-3; D might be TRBD1 or TRBD2, each matching 5 bases. Germline values: CDR1 MDHEN, CDR2 SYDVKM. This CDR3 region has 15 residues. Trimming took off 4 bases at V and 5 bases at J, with 16 bases between the two ends. The CDR3 region is CASSSGPVILDTQYF. The CDR3 DNA is TGTGCCAGCAGTTCGGGACCAGTAATACTAGATACGCAGTATTTT.

This chain uses TRBV5-1 with TRBJ2-5, with a tentative D call TRBD2 (5 bases). The J call is uncertain, as TRBJ2-1 better fits the DNA end. CDR1 and CDR2 from the germline V gene are SGHRS and YFSETQ. The CDR3 length is 12 residues. CDR3 in amino acids: CASSEGANEQFF. In DNA form, the CDR3 reads TGCGCCAGCAGCGAGGGAGCCAATGAGCAGTTCTTC.

There are a few counts of this clonotype. The V and J genes are TRBV7-3 and TRBJ2-1; 8 bases map to TRBD1. The CDR3 is 15 residues long. Losses at the gene ends were 2 bases for V and 4 bases for J; bases not matched to a gene: 4. Germline-derived CDR1 and CDR2 are SGHTA and FQGTGA. CDR3 in amino acids: CASSLEGQDYNEQFF. The CDR3 nucleotides read TGTGCCAGCAGCTTAGAGGGACAGGATTACAATGAGCAGTTCTTC.

V and J are TRBV6-6 and TRBJ2-4; D is possibly TRBD1 (5 bases). Germline CDR1 reads MNHNY; CDR2 reads SVGAGI (reference sequence). CDR3 size: 11 residues. Trimming took 6 bases from V and 15 from J, leaving 15 bases between them. The CDR3 region is CASSPQVIRYF. Here the CDR3 DNA reads TGTGCCAGCAGCCCACAGGTTATCCGGTACTTC.

The J gene is TRBJ2-3, the V gene TRBV4-2, with TRBD2 matching 7 bases. The CDR3 loop spans 15 amino acids. Trimming at V came to 0 bases and at J to 8 bases, leaving 8 bases not matched to a gene. CDR1 and CDR2 from the germline V gene are LGHNA and YNFKEQ. The CDR3 bases are TGTGCCAGCAGCCAAGAAGGCGCGGGAGTTGGTACGCAGTATTTT. It yields the protein CASSQEGAGVGTQYF.

V gene TRBV20-1 combines with J gene TRBJ2-6; maybe TRBD1 (6 bases). CDR1 is DFQATT, CDR2 SNEGSKA, per germline (reference sequence). Trimming removed 4 bases from V and 2 bases from J, with 12 bases in between. The CDR3 runs 15 residues. The CDR3 DNA reads TGCAGTGCTACGTCGACAGGTCCTGGGGCCAACGTCCTGACTTTC. This sequence encodes CSATSTGPGANVLTF.

This rearrangement joins TRBV4-1 to TRBJ2-5; D is uncertain. V dropped 0 bases and J dropped 2 bases, with 7 bases sitting between them. The V gene's germline CDR1 is MGHRA and CDR2 YSYEKL. The CDR3 extends over 14 amino acids. The DNA of the CDR3 is TGCGCCAGCAGCCAAGAGTCACCTCAAGAGACCCAGTACTTC. This gives the protein CASSQESPQETQYF.

The rearrangement joins TRBV2 to TRBJ2-5; perhaps TRBD2 as D (5 bases). This CDR3 spans 15 amino acids. Germline V gene data show CDR1 as SNHLY and CDR2 as FYNNEI. Between the trimmed V and J ends, which lost 0 bases and 1 base, there was a span of 9 bases. The CDR3 is CASSEAGVGQETQYF. The CDR3 region has the DNA TGTGCCAGCAGTGAAGCGGGAGTCGGCCAAGAGACCCAGTACTTC.

V and J are TRBV25-1 and TRBJ2-5, with TRBD1 identical over 11 bases. CDR1 is MGHDK and CDR2 is SYGVNS in the germline V gene. CDR3 length equals 13 residues. Trimming removed 7 bases from V and 5 bases from J; junction bases left unmatched: 3. Written as DNA, the CDR3 is TGTGCCAGCAACGGACAGGGGGCTGAGACCCAGTACTTC. Translating gives CASNGQGAETQYF.

This clonotype was seen a handful of times. This chain uses TRBV12-3 or TRBV12-4 with TRBJ1-2, with D tentatively TRBD1 (6 bases). The CDR3 extends over 13 amino acids. Deletions cut 6 bases from V and 6 bases from J, with 14 bases between. The DNA of the CDR3 is TGTGCCAGCAGCTTCGTGGGGGCTGATGGCTACACCTTC. This translates into CASSFVGADGYTF.

This clonotype was counted between two and nine times. The chain recombines TRBV12-3 or TRBV12-4 with TRBJ2-5; TRBD2 is a possible D gene (5 bases). The CDR3 is 13 amino acids. V lost 2 bases to trimming and J lost 4 bases, with 8 bases between them. CDR3 sequence: CASSLLRGETQYF. CDR3 coding DNA: TGTGCCAGCAGTTTACTACGGGGAGAGACCCAGTACTTC.